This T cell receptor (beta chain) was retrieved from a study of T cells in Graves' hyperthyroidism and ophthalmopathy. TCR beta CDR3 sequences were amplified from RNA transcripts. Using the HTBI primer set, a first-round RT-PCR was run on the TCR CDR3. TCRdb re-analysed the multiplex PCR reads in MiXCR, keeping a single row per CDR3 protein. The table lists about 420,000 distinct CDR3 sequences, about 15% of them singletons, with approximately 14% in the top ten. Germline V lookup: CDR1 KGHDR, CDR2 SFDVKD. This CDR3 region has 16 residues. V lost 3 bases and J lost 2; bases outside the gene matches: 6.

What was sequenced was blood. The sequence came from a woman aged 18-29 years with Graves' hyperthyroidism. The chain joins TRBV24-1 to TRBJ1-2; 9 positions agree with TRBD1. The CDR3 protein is CATSDPQTGGNYGYTF. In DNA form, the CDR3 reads TGTGCCACCAGTGATCCACAGACAGGGGGGAACTATGGCTACACCTTC.